This TCR beta chain was documented in a study of blood T cell repertoires in COVID-19. TCRdb keeps only in-frame clones here, not all; method: immunoSEQ multiplex PCR. The sample records roughly 80,000 clones, roughly 82% being singletons. A note on this clone: The junction and the germline gene differ at one end; a read error may be behind it.

The CDR3 sequence is 12 residues long. Germline lookup yields CDR1 SEHNR and CDR2 FQNEAQ (reference sequence). The sample comprised peripheral blood. The sequence came from a human donor in a cohort sampled during active COVID-19. The J gene is TRBJ2-3, the V gene TRBV7-9, with 7 bases fitting TRBD1. CDR3 region: CASSLGTETQYF. As DNA, the CDR3 is TGTGCCAGCAGCCTGGGGACAGAAACGCAGTATTTT.